This T cell receptor (beta chain) emerged from a study of early stage breast cancer tumors (dated by TCRdb to between 2016 and 2019). Concerning the study at large: Of the approximately 15 invasive breast tumors, roughly eleven were found to be estrogen receptor-positive, progesterone receptor-positive and HER2-negative. About 70% of the 12 ER+/PR+/HER2- tumors were invasive ductal carcinomas, while the other four were invasive lobular carcinomas. A read coverage of roughly 10-fold per sample was achieved on average. Across all samples, a few million templates representing about 1,100,000 unique clonotypes were detected. Overall study outcomes, separate from this receptor: Repertoires from blood and normal breast were more alike than repertoires from blood and tumor, and in about 85% of the 16 patients, comparing each tissue with blood separated tumor from normal. The small cohort size prevented analysis by tumor subtype. Enriched TCRB sequences shared across patients were mostly commonly generated sequences, unlikely to play an important role in the tumor microenvironment. About 2.5-fold higher T cell density and higher clonality were observed in tumors than in adjacent normal breast tissue. Chain pairing and functional markers such as CD4, CD8 and FOXP3 were missed by bulk genomic DNA sequencing of unsorted cells.

Adjacent normal breast tissue was collected about 2-4.5 cm away from the tumor, rinsed in PBS and stored in prechilled RNAlater. Because normal breast tissue has high lipid content and low cell density, about 90-330 mg of normal breast tissue was often needed to obtain enough DNA. The study profiled bulk TCR beta-chain repertoires in matched peripheral blood, tumor and adjacent normal breast tissue taken from roughly 17 patients with early-stage breast cancer. Genomic DNA was extracted with the Qiagen AllPrep DNA/RNA Mini kit. From the germline V gene (reference sequence), CDR1 is LNHDA and CDR2 is SQIVND. V is pruned by 1 base and J by 2 bases, leaving 5 bases of the junction without a gene match. From cysteine to phenylalanine, the CDR3 is 16 amino acids long. The DNA shown is the 48-base CDR3, in frame from base 1. This clone was seen once. What antigen it recognizes has not been identified. The input lacks base qualities; no much larger clone sits a single base away.

Every sample was amplified as two independent genomic DNA replicates, using roughly 0.45 ug for blood and approximately 1.4 ug for tumor or normal breast. TCRB sequencing of genomic DNA was carried out with the ImmunoSeq Intro kit according to the manufacturer's instructions. Multiplex PCR ran around 30 cycles with proprietary primers and spike-in control sequences for absolute quantification. Single-end 150-bp reads were used to sequence an 87-bp fragment covering the CDR3 and the flanking V and J genes. Each lane of an Illumina MiSeq running version 3.0 chemistry carried seven multiplexed samples, with two replicates apiece. The authors' analysis ran thus. The vendor's proprietary pipeline processed the raw data and merged both replicates into a single result for each sample. A clonotype was defined as productive rearrangements that share the same V-gene family, CDR3 amino acid sequence and J-gene segment. To compute clonality, the normalized Shannon entropy (Pielou evenness) of TCRB abundances was subtracted from 1. T cell density was estimated by dividing total templates by the number of input cells inferred from the DNA input amount. Recon with default parameters was used to estimate total repertoire diversity and clonality. Tumor-enriched clonotypes were defined as having over 0.1% abundance in tumor and at least 32-fold higher abundance than in normal breast. TCRdb's version of the immuneACCESS table is confined to in-frame rearrangements and falls short of the full clone set. An unresolved V gene accounts for under half of the shortfall where checked; the remainder is of unknown origin. Clonal size and the V and J genes are those of that table, whereas D and trimming came from the DNA. The sample contains 2,000 or so clones, roughly 72% of them found a single time. The top ten constitute roughly 9.2% of the sample.

The sequence was obtained from a person aged 35-55 years with breast cancer. The chain links TRBV19 with TRBJ1-3; 7 nucleotides in the junction match TRBD1. Sample: normal breast tissue next to the tumor. CDR3 reads: CASSIGARGTGNTIYF. Here is the DNA: TGTGCCAGTAGTATAGGTGCCAGGGGGACTGGAAACACCATATATTTT.